This TCR beta chain was identified in a study of T-cell reconstitution after alpha-beta-depleted transplantation in children. TCRbeta library preparation incorporated unique molecular identifiers. TCRdb independently ran MiXCR on the PCR reads; one entry per CDR3 protein. The sample lists 200,000 to 250,000 distinct CDR3 sequences; around 9.9% were seen once. The V and J ends lost 5 bases and 8 bases respectively, with 10 bases between them. The CDR3 spans 13 residues. Study results and limitations: TCRbeta diversity was high at day 60 in some patients (a result of surviving recipient T cells and thymic progenitors). A year post-transplant, T-cell counts and diversity derived mostly from newly produced T cells. At around two months after transplant, the alpha-beta T cells were reportedly derived from several hundred expanded clones that came from non-depleted graft cells.

This clonotype was counted ten times or more. Its antigen is currently unknown. The chain recombines TRBV12-3 or TRBV12-4 with TRBJ1-6; D is undetermined. The sequencing here drew on PBMCs, taken before TCRalphabeta/CD19-depleted stem cell transplant. This TCR was sampled from a child under two years old with acute myeloid leukemia, due to receive a stem cell transplant. CDR3 amino acids: CASSPHMDSPLHF. DNA for the CDR3: TGTGCCAGCAGTCCACACATGGATTCACCCCTCCACTTT.